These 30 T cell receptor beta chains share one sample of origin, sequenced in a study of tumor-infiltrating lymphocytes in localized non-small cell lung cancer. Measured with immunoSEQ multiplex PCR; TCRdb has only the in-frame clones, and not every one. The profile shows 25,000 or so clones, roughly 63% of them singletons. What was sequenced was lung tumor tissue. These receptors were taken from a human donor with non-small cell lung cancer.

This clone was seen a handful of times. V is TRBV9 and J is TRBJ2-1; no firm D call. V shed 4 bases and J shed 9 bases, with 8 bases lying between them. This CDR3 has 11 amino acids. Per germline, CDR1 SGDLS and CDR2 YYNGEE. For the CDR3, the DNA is TGTGCCAGCAGCCATACGGGTGAGCAGTTCTTC. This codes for CASSHTGEQFF.

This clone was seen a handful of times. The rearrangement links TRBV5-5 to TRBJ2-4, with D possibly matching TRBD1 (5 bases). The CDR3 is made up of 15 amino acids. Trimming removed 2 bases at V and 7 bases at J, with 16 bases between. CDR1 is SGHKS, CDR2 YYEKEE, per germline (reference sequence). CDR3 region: CASSFYGDSKNIQYF. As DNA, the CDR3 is TGTGCCAGCAGCTTCTACGGCGACAGCAAGAACATTCAGTACTTC.

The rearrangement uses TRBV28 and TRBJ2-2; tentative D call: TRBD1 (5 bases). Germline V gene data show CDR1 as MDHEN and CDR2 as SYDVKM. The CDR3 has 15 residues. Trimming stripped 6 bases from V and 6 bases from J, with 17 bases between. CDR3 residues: CASSLGVPNAGELFF. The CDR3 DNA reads TGTGCCAGCAGCTTAGGGGTCCCCAACGCCGGGGAGCTGTTTTTT.

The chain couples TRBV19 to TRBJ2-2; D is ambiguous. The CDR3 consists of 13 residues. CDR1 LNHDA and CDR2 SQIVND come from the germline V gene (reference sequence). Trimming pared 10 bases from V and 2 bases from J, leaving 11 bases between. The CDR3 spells CATTDTNTGELFF. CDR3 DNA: TGTGCCACTACAGACACAAACACCGGGGAGCTGTTTTTT.

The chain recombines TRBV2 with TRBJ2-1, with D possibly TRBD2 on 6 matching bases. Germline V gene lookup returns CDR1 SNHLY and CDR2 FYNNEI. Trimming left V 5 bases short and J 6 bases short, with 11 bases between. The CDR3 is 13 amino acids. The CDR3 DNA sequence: TGTGCCAGCAGTATTTCGACTAGCAATGAGCAGTTCTTC. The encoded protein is CASSISTSNEQFF.

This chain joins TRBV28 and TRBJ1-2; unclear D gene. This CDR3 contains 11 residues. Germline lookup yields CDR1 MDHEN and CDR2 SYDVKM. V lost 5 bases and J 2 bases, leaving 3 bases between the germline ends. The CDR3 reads CASSNNYGYTF. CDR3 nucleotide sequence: TGTGCCAGCAGTAACAACTATGGCTACACCTTC.

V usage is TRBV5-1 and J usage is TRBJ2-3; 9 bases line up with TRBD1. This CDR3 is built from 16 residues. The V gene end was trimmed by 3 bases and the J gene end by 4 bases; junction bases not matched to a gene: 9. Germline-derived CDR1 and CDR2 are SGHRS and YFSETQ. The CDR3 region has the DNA TGCGCCAGCAGCTATTCAGGACAGGGGTCCTCAGATACGCAGTATTTT. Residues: CASSYSGQGSSDTQYF.

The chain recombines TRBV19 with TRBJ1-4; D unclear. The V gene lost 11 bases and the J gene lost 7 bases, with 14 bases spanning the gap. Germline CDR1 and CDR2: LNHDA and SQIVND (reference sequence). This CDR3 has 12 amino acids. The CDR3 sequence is CAGFSQCEKLFF. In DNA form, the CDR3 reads TGTGCCGGTTTTAGTCAGTGTGAAAAACTGTTTTTT.

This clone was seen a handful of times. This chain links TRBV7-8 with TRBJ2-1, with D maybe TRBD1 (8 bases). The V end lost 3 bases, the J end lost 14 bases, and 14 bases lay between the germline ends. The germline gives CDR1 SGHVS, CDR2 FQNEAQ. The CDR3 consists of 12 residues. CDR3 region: CASSFGQGGEFF. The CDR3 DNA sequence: TGTGCCAGCAGCTTTGGACAGGGAGGGGAGTTCTTC. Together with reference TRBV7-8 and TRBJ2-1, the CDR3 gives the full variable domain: GAGVSQSPRYKVAKRGQDVALRCDPISGHVSLFWYQQALGQGPEFLTYFQNEAQLDKSGLPSDRFFAERPEGSVSTLKIQRTQQEDSAVYLCASSFGQGGEFFGPGTRLTVL.

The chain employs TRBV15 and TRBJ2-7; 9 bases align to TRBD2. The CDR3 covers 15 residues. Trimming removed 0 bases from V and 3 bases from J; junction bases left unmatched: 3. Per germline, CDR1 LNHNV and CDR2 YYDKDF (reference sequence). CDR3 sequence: CATSREASGIYEQYF. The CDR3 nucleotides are TGTGCCACCAGCAGAGAGGCTAGCGGGATCTACGAGCAGTACTTC.

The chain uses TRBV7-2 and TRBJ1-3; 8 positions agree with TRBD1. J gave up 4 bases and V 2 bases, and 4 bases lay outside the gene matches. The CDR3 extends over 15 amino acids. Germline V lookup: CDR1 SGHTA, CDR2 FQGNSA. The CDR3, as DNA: TGTGCCAGCAGCTTACAGGGGGCCTCAGGAAACACCATATATTTT. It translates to CASSLQGASGNTIYF.

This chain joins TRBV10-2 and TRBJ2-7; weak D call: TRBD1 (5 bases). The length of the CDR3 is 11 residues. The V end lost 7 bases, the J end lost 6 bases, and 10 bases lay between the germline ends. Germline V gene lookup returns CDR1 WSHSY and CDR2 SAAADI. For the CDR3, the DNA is TGCGCCAGCACCGACAGCCTCGAGCAGTACTTC. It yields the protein CASTDSLEQYF.

The CDR3 DNA reads as TGTGCCAGCTCACGAGGGACAGGGGGCACTGAAGCTTTCTTT. This sequence encodes CASSRGTGGTEAFF. The chain links TRBV18 to TRBJ1-1; TRBD1 matches 11 bases. The germline CDR1 and CDR2 sequences are KGHSH and LQKENI. CDR3 size: 14 residues. V lost 4 bases to trimming and J lost 4 bases; unmatched junction nucleotides: 2.

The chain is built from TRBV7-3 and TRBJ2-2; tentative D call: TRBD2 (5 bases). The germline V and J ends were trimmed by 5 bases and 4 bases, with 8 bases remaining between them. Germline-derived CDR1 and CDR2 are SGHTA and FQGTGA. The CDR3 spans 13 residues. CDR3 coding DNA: TGTGCCAGCAGCCGAGGAGGCACCGGGGAGCTGTTTTTT. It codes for CASSRGGTGELFF.

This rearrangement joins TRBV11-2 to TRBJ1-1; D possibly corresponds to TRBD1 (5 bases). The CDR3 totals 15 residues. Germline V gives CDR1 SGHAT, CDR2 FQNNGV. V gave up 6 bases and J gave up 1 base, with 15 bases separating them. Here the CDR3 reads CASRRSGGRNTEAFF. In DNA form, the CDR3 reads TGTGCCAGCAGACGGAGTGGGGGACGGAACACTGAAGCTTTCTTT.

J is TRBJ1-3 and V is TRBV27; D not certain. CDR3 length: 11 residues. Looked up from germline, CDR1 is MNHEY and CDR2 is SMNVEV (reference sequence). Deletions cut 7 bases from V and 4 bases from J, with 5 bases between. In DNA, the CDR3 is TGTGCCAGCATCCTCGGAAACACCATATATTTT. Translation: CASILGNTIYF.

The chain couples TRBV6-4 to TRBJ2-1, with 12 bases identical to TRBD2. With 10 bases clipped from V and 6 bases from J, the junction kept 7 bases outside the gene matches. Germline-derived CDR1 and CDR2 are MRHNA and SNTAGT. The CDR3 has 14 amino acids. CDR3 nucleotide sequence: TGTGCCACCTCACTAGCGGGAGGATCCAATGAGCAGTTCTTC. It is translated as CATSLAGGSNEQFF.

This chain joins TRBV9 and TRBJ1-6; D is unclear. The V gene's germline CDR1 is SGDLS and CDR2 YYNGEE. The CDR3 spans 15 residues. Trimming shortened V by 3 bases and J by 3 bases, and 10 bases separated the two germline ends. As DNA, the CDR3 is TGTGCCAGCAGCGGTGGAGTCGACTATAATTCACCCCTCCACTTT. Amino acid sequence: CASSGGVDYNSPLHF.

CDR3 residues: CASSLLFGSGRETQYF. In DNA form, the CDR3 reads TGTGCCAGCAGCTTACTGTTCGGATCGGGCCGAGAGACCCAGTACTTC. V and J are TRBV7-9 and TRBJ2-5; D ambiguous. V shed 2 bases and J shed 4 bases, with 17 bases lying between them. CDR1 is SEHNR and CDR2 is FQNEAQ in the germline V gene (reference sequence). The CDR3 is 16 residues long. The whole variable domain, filled in from reference TRBV7-9 and TRBJ2-5, reads DTGVSQNPRHKITKRGQNVTFRCDPISEHNRLYWYRQTLGQGPEFLTYFQNEAQLEKSRLLSDRFSAERPKGSFSTLEIQRTEQGDSAMYLCASSLLFGSGRETQYFGPGTRLLVL.

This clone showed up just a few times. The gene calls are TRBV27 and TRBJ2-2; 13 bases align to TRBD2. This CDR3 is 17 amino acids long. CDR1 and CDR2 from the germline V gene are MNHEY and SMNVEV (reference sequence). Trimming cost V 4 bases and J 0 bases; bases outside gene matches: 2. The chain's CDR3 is CASSSTSGRPNTGELFF. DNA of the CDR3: TGTGCCAGCAGTTCGACTAGCGGGAGGCCGAACACCGGGGAGCTGTTTTTT.

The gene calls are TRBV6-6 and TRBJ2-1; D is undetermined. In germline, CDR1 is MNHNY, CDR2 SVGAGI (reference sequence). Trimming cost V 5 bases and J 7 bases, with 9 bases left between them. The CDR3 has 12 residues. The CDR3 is CASSTYTNEQFF. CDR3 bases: TGTGCCAGCAGTACCTACACGAATGAGCAGTTCTTC.

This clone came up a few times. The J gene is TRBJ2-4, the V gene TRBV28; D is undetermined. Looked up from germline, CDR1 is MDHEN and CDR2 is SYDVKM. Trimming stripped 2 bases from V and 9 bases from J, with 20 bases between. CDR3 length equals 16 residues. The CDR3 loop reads CASSLDPLASRAIQYF. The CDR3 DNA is TGTGCCAGCAGTTTAGACCCTCTGGCTTCCCGAGCCATTCAGTACTTC.

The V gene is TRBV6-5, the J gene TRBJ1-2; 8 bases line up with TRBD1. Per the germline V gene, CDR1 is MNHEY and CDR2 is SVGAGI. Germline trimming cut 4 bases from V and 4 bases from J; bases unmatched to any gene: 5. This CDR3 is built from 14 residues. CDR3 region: CASSFTGTGYGYTF. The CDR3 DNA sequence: TGTGCCAGCAGTTTCACCGGGACAGGCTATGGCTACACCTTC.

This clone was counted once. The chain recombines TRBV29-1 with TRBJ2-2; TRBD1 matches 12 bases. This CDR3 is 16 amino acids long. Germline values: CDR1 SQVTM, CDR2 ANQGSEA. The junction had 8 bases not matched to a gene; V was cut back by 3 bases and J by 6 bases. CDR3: CSVDPGGQGAPGELFF. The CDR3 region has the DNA TGCAGCGTTGATCCAGGGGGACAGGGGGCGCCCGGGGAGCTGTTTTTT.

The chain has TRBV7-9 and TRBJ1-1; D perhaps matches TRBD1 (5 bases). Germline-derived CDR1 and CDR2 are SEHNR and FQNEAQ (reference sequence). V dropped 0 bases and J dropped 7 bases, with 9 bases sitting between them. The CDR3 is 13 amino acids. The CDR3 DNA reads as TGTGCCAGCAGCTTAGCGGGGCAGGGTGAAGCTTTCTTT. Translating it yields CASSLAGQGEAFF.

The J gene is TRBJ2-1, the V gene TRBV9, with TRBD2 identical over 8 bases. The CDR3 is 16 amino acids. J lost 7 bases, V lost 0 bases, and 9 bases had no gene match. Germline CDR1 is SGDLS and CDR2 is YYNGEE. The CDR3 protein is CASSVVPLAAGNEQFF. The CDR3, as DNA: TGTGCCAGCAGCGTAGTACCACTAGCGGCAGGGAATGAGCAGTTCTTC.

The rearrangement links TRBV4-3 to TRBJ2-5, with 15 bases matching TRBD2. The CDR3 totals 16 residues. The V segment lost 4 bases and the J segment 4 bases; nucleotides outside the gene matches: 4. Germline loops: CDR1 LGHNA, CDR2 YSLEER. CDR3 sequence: CASSPGLAGGGETQYF. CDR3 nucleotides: TGCGCCAGCAGCCCGGGACTAGCGGGAGGTGGAGAGACCCAGTACTTC.

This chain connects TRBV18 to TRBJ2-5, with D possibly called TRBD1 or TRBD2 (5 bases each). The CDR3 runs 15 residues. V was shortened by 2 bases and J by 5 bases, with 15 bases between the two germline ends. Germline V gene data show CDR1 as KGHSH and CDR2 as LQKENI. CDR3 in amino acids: CASSPNKGPSETQYF. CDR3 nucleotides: TGTGCCAGCTCACCAAACAAGGGACCCTCGGAGACCCAGTACTTC. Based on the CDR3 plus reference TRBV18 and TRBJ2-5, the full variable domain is NAGVMQNPRHLVRRRGQEARLRCSPMKGHSHVYWYRQLPEEGLKFMVYLQKENIIDESGMPKERFSAEFPKEGPSILRIQQVVRGDSAAYFCASSPNKGPSETQYFGPGTRLLVL.

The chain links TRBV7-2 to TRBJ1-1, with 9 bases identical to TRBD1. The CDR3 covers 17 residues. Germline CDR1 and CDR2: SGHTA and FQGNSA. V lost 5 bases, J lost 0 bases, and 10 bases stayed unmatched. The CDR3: CASSLGQGRRMNTEAFF. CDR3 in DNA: TGTGCCAGCAGCCTGGGACAGGGTCGCAGGATGAACACTGAAGCTTTCTTT.

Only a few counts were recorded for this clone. In DNA, the CDR3 is TGTGCCAGCAGCCAAGAAGCGGGAGTTGGGATTGGGCAGTTCTTC. This sequence encodes CASSQEAGVGIGQFF. The chain carries TRBV4-2 and TRBJ2-1; 8 bases align to TRBD2. The CDR3 sequence is 15 residues long. V trimming: 0 bases; J trimming: 12 bases; junction bases outside the gene matches: 10. Germline CDR1 reads LGHNA; CDR2 reads YNFKEQ.